One and the same sample provided the 10 T cell receptor beta chains below, sequenced in a study of regulatory T cells in long-lasting Graves disease. This sample's time point: newly diagnosed GD, antithyroid drugs for less than 3 months. Extracted RNA from PBMCs served as the source of the TCR library. iRepertoire HTBI primers and Arm-PCR of CDR3 regions built TCR beta libraries. From the multiplex PCR reads, TCRdb called clonotypes with MiXCR, one entry per CDR3 protein. The sample lists around 420,000 distinct CDR3 sequences; roughly 15% were seen once. The sample also formed part of further work on T cells in Graves' hyperthyroidism and ophthalmopathy.

The sequencing used peripheral blood mononuclear cells (PBMCs), collected at new diagnosis, from a patient treated with antithyroid drugs. The receptors derive from a woman between 40 and 50 years old with Graves disease.

This clonotype was counted at least ten times. The V and J genes are TRBV19 and TRBJ2-1; the match to TRBD2 covers 10 bases. The germline gives CDR1 LNHDA, CDR2 SQIVND (reference sequence). This CDR3 has 15 residues. J lost 9 bases, V lost 1 base, and 6 bases had no gene match. CDR3 loop: CASSIGSGRATEQFF. CDR3 bases: TGTGCCAGTAGTATAGGAAGCGGGAGGGCCACTGAGCAGTTCTTC. Using reference TRBV19 and TRBJ2-1 for the parts outside the CDR3, the full variable domain is DGGITQSPKYLFRKEGQNVTLSCEQNLNHDAMYWYRQDPGQGLRLIYYSQIVNDFQKGDIAEGYSVSREKKESFPLTVTSAQKNPTAFYLCASSIGSGRATEQFFGPGTRLTVL.

On this clonotype: A far larger clone lies a single base away; this is likely a read error. The chain combines TRBV12-3 or TRBV12-4 with TRBJ2-1; 9 bases line up with TRBD2. The CDR3 runs to 14 residues. The ends lost 6 bases at V and 13 bases at J; junction bases unmatched: 13. The DNA of the CDR3 is TGTGCCAGCAGGGATGCGGGAGGGGGAGAGACCCAGTTCTTC. Protein: CASRDAGGGETQFF.

V and J are TRBV3-1 and TRBJ2-1; 8 nucleotides line up with TRBD2. CDR3 length: 17 residues. J gave up 2 bases and V 2 bases, and 8 bases lay outside the gene matches. Per germline, CDR1 LGHDT and CDR2 YNNKEL (reference sequence). The CDR3 sequence is CASSQRKVAGTYNEQFF. DNA for the CDR3: TGTGCCAGCAGCCAACGAAAGGTAGCGGGAACCTACAATGAGCAGTTCTTC.

This clonotype was counted ten times or more. This chain joins TRBV6-2 or TRBV6-3 and TRBJ1-6, with D uncertain. The CDR3 is made up of 17 amino acids. Germline CDR1 reads MNHEY; CDR2 reads SVGEGT. V lost 0 bases and J 7 bases, leaving 16 bases between the germline ends. CDR3 in DNA: TGTGCCAGCAGTTACTCAGCGGTAGACTCTTTCAATTCACCCCTCCACTTT. It is translated as CASSYSAVDSFNSPLHF.

In its sample, this clonotype was seen a few times. V gene TRBV4-3 combines with J gene TRBJ2-3; TRBD2 matches at 14 bases. After removal of 2 bases from V and 0 bases from J, the junction contained 13 bases not matched to a gene. Germline CDR1 reads LGHNA; CDR2 reads YSLEER. The CDR3 contains 21 residues. CDR3 loop: CASSQHAGLAGEITSTDTQYF. In nucleotides, the CDR3 is TGCGCCAGCAGCCAACATGCGGGACTAGCGGGAGAAATAACGAGCACAGATACGCAGTATTTT.

The chain's CDR3 is CASSWGTGTTEAFF. As DNA, the CDR3 is TGTGCCAGCAGCTGGGGGACAGGGACCACTGAAGCTTTCTTT. V is TRBV7-2 and J is TRBJ1-1; 9 bases agree with TRBD1. This CDR3 spans 14 amino acids. The V gene's germline CDR1 is SGHTA and CDR2 FQGNSA. V lost 4 bases, J lost 4 bases, and 4 bases stayed unmatched.

This clonotype was picked up many times. This sequence joins TRBV20-1 and TRBJ1-5; D is ambiguous. Germline V gene data show CDR1 as DFQATT and CDR2 as SNEGSKA (reference sequence). The CDR3 totals 13 residues. The V end lost 5 bases, the J end lost 4 bases, and 12 bases lay between the germline ends. CDR3 sequence: CSASTRINQPQHF. The CDR3, as DNA: TGCAGTGCTTCAACACGGATTAATCAGCCCCAGCATTTT.

This clonotype has ten or more counts. The gene calls are TRBV7-2 and TRBJ2-7; TRBD2 matches at 11 bases. The ends lost 7 bases at V and 2 bases at J; junction bases unmatched: 4. This CDR3 spans 14 amino acids. CDR1 and CDR2 from the germline V gene are SGHTA and FQGNSA. Written as DNA, the CDR3 is TGTGCCAGCAACCTAGCGGGAGGAGCCTACGAGCAGTACTTC. The encoded protein is CASNLAGGAYEQYF. Drawing the rest from reference TRBV7-2 and TRBJ2-7, the complete variable domain is GAGVSQSPSNKVTEKGKDVELRCDPISGHTALYWYRQSLGQGLEFLIYFQGNSAPDKSGLPSDRFSAERTGGSVSTLTIQRTQQEDSAVYLCASNLAGGAYEQYFGPGTRLTVT.

This clonotype has a count of ten or more. J is TRBJ2-7 and V is TRBV18; D might be TRBD2 (6 bases). The germline V gene has CDR1 KGHSH and CDR2 LQKENI. The V gene lost 2 bases and the J gene lost 0 bases, with 14 bases spanning the gap. This CDR3 has 16 amino acids. Here the CDR3 DNA reads TGTGCCAGCTCACCATTCGAGACTAGTCACTCCTACGAGCAGTACTTC. Protein sequence: CASSPFETSHSYEQYF.

The V call is TRBV13, the J call TRBJ2-3; 11 bases match TRBD2. V lost 3 bases and J lost 2; bases outside the gene matches: 1. The CDR3 loop spans 15 amino acids. CDR1 is PRHDT, CDR2 FYEKMQ, per germline (reference sequence). CDR3 DNA: TGTGCCAGCAGCTTTAGCGGGAGGGCCACAGATACGCAGTATTTT. Translated: CASSFSGRATDTQYF.